A single sample gave rise to the 32 T cell receptor beta chains below, sequenced in a study of T cell repertoires in cytomegalovirus infection. TCRdb fed the reads into MiXCR, producing one record per CDR3 protein. The repertoire has 110,000 to 150,000 distinct CDR3 sequences, around 32% of them found once; the top ten carry 52%. The antigens for these receptors are not known. The specimen comprised CD8+ T cells from cultured PBMCs, sampled from culture after CMV antigen stimulation. The receptors shown here come from a human donor in good health (CMV status not recorded). Some clones in this sample may be carry-over from other donors' samples.

This clonotype was seen at least ten times. This chain uses TRBV12-3 or TRBV12-4 with TRBJ1-5; 8 positions match TRBD1. This CDR3 comprises 17 residues. V lost 5 bases to trimming and J lost 5 bases; unmatched junction nucleotides: 14. The CDR3 is CASSPQVKGTGYQPQHF. The CDR3 nucleotides are TGTGCCAGCAGTCCACAAGTTAAGGGGACAGGATATCAGCCCCAGCATTTT.

This clonotype was seen more than once but under ten times. The chain uses TRBV27 and TRBJ2-1; 7 nucleotides align to TRBD1. Trimming cost V 7 bases and J 7 bases; bases outside gene matches: 4. The CDR3 has 12 amino acids. The germline V gene has CDR1 MNHEY and CDR2 SMNVEV (reference sequence). The CDR3 sequence: CASNAQGNEQFF. The CDR3 coding sequence is TGTGCCAGCAATGCACAGGGGAATGAGCAGTTCTTC.

This clonotype was detected a few times. V usage is TRBV7-9 and J usage is TRBJ2-2, with 7 nucleotides matching TRBD2. V dropped 3 bases and J dropped 0; count of bases not matched to a gene: 16. The V gene's germline CDR1 is SEHNR and CDR2 FQNEAQ (reference sequence). The CDR3 length is 20 residues. CDR3 in DNA: TGTGCCAGCAGCTTTACGCCGACGGAACTAGCGAAGACGAACACCGGGGAGCTGTTTTTT. Its translation is CASSFTPTELAKTNTGELFF.

A single count supports this clonotype. The CDR3 sequence is CASTEGVAGWNEQYF. In DNA, the CDR3 is TGTGCCAGCACCGAAGGGGTGGCAGGGTGGAACGAGCAGTACTTC. This sequence joins TRBV6-1 and TRBJ2-7, with D tentatively TRBD1 (5 bases). V lost 7 bases to trimming and J lost 5 bases, with 21 bases between them. The length of the CDR3 is 15 residues. Per germline, CDR1 MNHNS and CDR2 SASEGT.

This clonotype turned up a few times. The CDR3 sequence: CASSEVEGKVRPNEKLFF. Here the CDR3 DNA reads TGTGCCAGCAGTGAAGTCGAGGGGAAAGTAAGACCTAATGAAAAACTGTTTTTT. This chain uses TRBV2 with TRBJ1-4; a possible D gene is TRBD1 (5 bases). Trimming took 1 base from V and 3 from J, leaving 18 bases between them. Per germline, CDR1 SNHLY and CDR2 FYNNEI. The CDR3 consists of 18 residues.

This clonotype was observed a few times. J is TRBJ2-1 and V is TRBV2, with 8 bases identical to TRBD2. Germline values: CDR1 SNHLY, CDR2 FYNNEI. This CDR3 has 12 residues. J lost 12 bases, V lost 5 bases, and 6 bases had no gene match. CDR3 in amino acids: CASSSGGAVQFF. CDR3 DNA sequence: TGTGCCAGCAGTTCCGGGGGGGCGGTGCAGTTCTTC.

The chain combines TRBV11-2 with TRBJ2-3; 8 positions match TRBD2. Germline CDR1 reads SGHAT; CDR2 reads FQNNGV. The CDR3 loop spans 18 amino acids. Losses at the gene ends were 1 base for V and 0 bases for J; bases not matched to a gene: 9. This chain's CDR3 is CASSLVPGGVTSTDTQYF. The CDR3 DNA reads as TGTGCCAGCAGCTTAGTTCCGGGGGGGGTTACTAGCACAGATACGCAGTATTTT.

This clonotype showed up just a few times. This chain joins TRBV7-9 and TRBJ1-1; 10 nucleotides agree with TRBD1. CDR1 is SEHNR, CDR2 FQNEAQ, per germline (reference sequence). The CDR3 totals 19 residues. The J segment lost 3 bases and the V segment lost 5 bases, leaving 18 bases of the junction unmatched. CDR3 DNA sequence: TGTGCCAGCAGCCCGAGTCGACAGGGGGCGAAAGGGTGGGACACTGAAGCTTTCTTT. It encodes CASSPSRQGAKGWDTEAFF.

This clonotype was found a few times. As DNA, the CDR3 is TGTGCCAGCAGCTTGATAGAGCTACACACAGATACGCAGTATTTT. It specifies CASSLIELHTDTQYF. V usage is TRBV7-8 and J usage is TRBJ2-3, with D unclear. Trimming cost V 3 bases and J 2 bases, with 12 bases left between them. The germline CDR1 and CDR2 sequences are SGHVS and FQNEAQ. The CDR3 runs 15 residues.

The chain combines TRBV9 with TRBJ1-2; D not resolved. There are 13 residues in the CDR3. CDR1 and CDR2 from the germline V gene are SGDLS and YYNGEE. V lost 0 bases and J lost 6, with 9 bases in between. The CDR3 region has the DNA TGTGCCAGCAGCGTAGCTGGGCAGAATGGCTACACCTTC. This encodes CASSVAGQNGYTF.

This clonotype was detected ten times or more. The rearrangement uses TRBV19 and TRBJ2-3; a possible D gene is TRBD2 (7 bases). This CDR3 has 14 residues. Germline V lookup: CDR1 LNHDA, CDR2 SQIVND (reference sequence). Trimming took off 5 bases at V and 4 bases at J, with 13 bases between the two ends. CDR3 region: CASSPGGRPDTQYF. The CDR3, as DNA: TGTGCCAGTAGTCCCGGGGGGCGTCCAGATACGCAGTATTTT.

Ten or more counts support this clonotype. The V and J genes are TRBV7-9 and TRBJ1-1; 7 bases line up with TRBD1. Germline V lookup: CDR1 SEHNR, CDR2 FQNEAQ (reference sequence). This CDR3 comprises 13 residues. V lost 5 bases to trimming and J lost 5 bases; unmatched junction nucleotides: 5. Here the CDR3 DNA reads TGTGCCAGCAGCCCTCAGGGGGAGACTGAAGCTTTCTTT. It translates to CASSPQGETEAFF.

The sample holds a few counts of this clonotype. The chain employs TRBV7-6 and TRBJ2-7; either TRBD1 or TRBD2 may fit D (7 bases each). The CDR3 totals 16 residues. The germline CDR1 and CDR2 sequences are SGHVS and FNYEAQ. Trimming removed 0 bases from V and 2 bases from J, with 14 bases in between. The CDR3 DNA is TGTGCCAGCAGCTTAGCGGGGGGGCAGGGGGCCTACGAGCAGTACTTC. This codes for CASSLAGGQGAYEQYF.

Turning to this clonotype: One base away lies a much larger clone, so this may be a sequencing read error. The chain carries TRBV2 and TRBJ2-1; 7 bases align to TRBD1. This CDR3 is built from 16 residues. CDR1 and CDR2 from the germline V gene are SNHLY and FYNNEI. Trimming took 5 bases from V and 7 from J; bases not matched to a gene: 14. CDR3 DNA sequence: TGTGCCAGCAGTCGCGAGGGGGCAATTCAGTATAATGAGCAGTTCTTC. The encoded protein is CASSREGAIQYNEQFF. Full variable domain (remainder filled in from reference TRBV2 and TRBJ2-1): EPEVTQTPSHQVTQMGQEVILRCVPISNHLYFYWYRQILGQKVEFLVSFYNNEISEKSEIFDDQFSVERPDGSNFTLKIRSTKLEDSAMYFCASSREGAIQYNEQFFGPGTRLTVL.

The chain joins TRBV20-1 to TRBJ2-1; 12 nucleotides agree with TRBD2. This CDR3 region has 14 residues. Germline V gene lookup returns CDR1 DFQATT and CDR2 SNEGSKA (reference sequence). V lost 6 bases to trimming and J lost 8 bases; unmatched junction nucleotides: 8. CDR3 region: CSAKTSGGVDEQFF. In DNA, the CDR3 is TGCAGTGCAAAGACTAGCGGGGGAGTGGATGAGCAGTTCTTC.

This clonotype was seen many times. The V call is TRBV6-1, the J call TRBJ1-2; 8 bases are a match to TRBD1. The CDR3 runs 18 residues. V lost 8 bases and J lost 4; bases outside the gene matches: 21. Germline-derived CDR1 and CDR2 are MNHNS and SASEGT. The CDR3 DNA reads TGTGCCAGCCGCCTCCCTCTCTTGACGGAACAGGGGGTCTATGGCTACACCTTC. Protein: CASRLPLLTEQGVYGYTF.

This clonotype has just a few counts. This rearrangement joins TRBV19 to TRBJ2-7, with D maybe TRBD1 (6 bases). The germline V gene encodes CDR1 LNHDA and CDR2 SQIVND (reference sequence). The CDR3 length is 14 residues. Trimming pared 3 bases from V and 3 bases from J, leaving 12 bases between. The CDR3 DNA sequence: TGTGCCAGTAGTATCGGAGGACAGAACTACGAGCAGTACTTC. Translated: CASSIGGQNYEQYF.

Ten or more counts support this clonotype. The V call is TRBV5-6, the J call TRBJ2-1; 8 bases line up with TRBD1. This CDR3 contains 15 residues. Per the germline V gene, CDR1 is SGHDT and CDR2 is YYEEEE. The V gene end was trimmed by 4 bases and the J gene end by 5 bases; junction bases not matched to a gene: 8. The CDR3 nucleotides read TGTGCCAGCAGCGGCACCACAGGGGGAAACAATGAGCAGTTCTTC. This gives the protein CASSGTTGGNNEQFF.

This chain joins TRBV19 and TRBJ1-1; D remains unclear. CDR3 length equals 13 residues. CDR1 and CDR2 (germline): LNHDA, SQIVND (reference sequence). V lost 2 bases to trimming and J lost 5 bases, with 9 bases between them. The CDR3 nucleotides are TGTGCCAGTAGTATAATGCCAGGAACTGAAGCTTTCTTT. Its translation is CASSIMPGTEAFF.

This clonotype was seen a single time. J is TRBJ2-7 and V is TRBV7-8; the match to TRBD2 covers 8 bases. The germline V gene encodes CDR1 SGHVS and CDR2 FQNEAQ. The trim removed 5 bases at V and 7 bases at J, leaving 7 bases unmatched. The CDR3 runs 13 residues. CDR3 in DNA: TGTGCCAGCAGCCCGGGGGGGGGGCGAGAGCAGTACTTC. Its protein is CASSPGGGREQYF.

A few counts support this clonotype. J is TRBJ1-1 and V is TRBV5-1, with a possible D match to TRBD1 (6 bases). Looked up from germline, CDR1 is SGHRS and CDR2 is YFSETQ. The CDR3 length is 16 residues. V dropped 1 base and J dropped 0 bases, with 13 bases sitting between them. Here the CDR3 DNA reads TGCGCCAGCAGCTTGAGGGGGGGCGGCATGAACACTGAAGCTTTCTTT. Protein product: CASSLRGGGMNTEAFF.

CDR3 DNA: TGTGCCAGCAGTTTAATGGGACAGGGAAGAGGACCCCAGCATTTT. The encoded protein is CASSLMGQGRGPQHF. The chain employs TRBV12-3 or TRBV12-4 and TRBJ1-5; 9 bases align to TRBD1. With V trimmed by 2 bases and J by 10 bases, 9 bases remained unmatched. The CDR3 spans 15 residues.

The chain combines TRBV12-3 or TRBV12-4 with TRBJ1-4, with TRBD1 as a possible D gene (5 bases). CDR3 size: 16 residues. Trimming took 4 bases from V and 0 from J, leaving 12 bases between them. CDR3 amino acids: CASSSSPRATNEKLFF. CDR3 in DNA: TGTGCCAGCAGTTCGTCCCCCAGGGCAACTAATGAAAAACTGTTTTTT.

This clonotype occurred a few times. The chain couples TRBV11-2 to TRBJ2-7, with D perhaps TRBD2 (6 bases). Looked up from germline, CDR1 is SGHAT and CDR2 is FQNNGV. Trimming left V 3 bases short and J 4 bases short, with 16 bases between. This CDR3 region has 15 residues. Written as DNA, the CDR3 is TGTGCCAGCAGCTTCTTCCCTCGCGGGACTTACGAGCAGTACTTC. Translating gives CASSFFPRGTYEQYF.

The chain combines TRBV20-1 with TRBJ1-1; D remains unclear. Germline CDR1 is DFQATT and CDR2 is SNEGSKA (reference sequence). The V and J ends lost 3 bases and 4 bases respectively, with 6 bases between them. There are 11 residues in the CDR3. CDR3 nucleotides: TGCAGTGCTAGTTGGGGCACTGAAGCTTTCTTT. It codes for CSASWGTEAFF.

The genes are TRBV7-9 and TRBJ1-5; no definite D call. V lost 4 bases to trimming and J lost 3 bases, with 19 bases between them. In germline, CDR1 is SEHNR, CDR2 FQNEAQ (reference sequence). CDR3 length equals 17 residues. Here the CDR3 reads CASSSTSGAAFNQPQHF. The CDR3 DNA is TGTGCCAGCAGCTCTACTTCGGGTGCCGCATTCAATCAGCCCCAGCATTTT.

The rearrangement uses TRBV15 and TRBJ1-2; the D is unclear. The length of the CDR3 is 16 residues. Germline V lookup: CDR1 LNHNV, CDR2 YYDKDF (reference sequence). V was shortened by 0 bases and J by 4 bases, with 15 bases between the two germline ends. The CDR3 nucleotides read TGTGCCACCAGCAGAGATCGGGCTGCGATTATCTATGGCTACACCTTC. It is translated as CATSRDRAAIIYGYTF.

This clonotype appeared a single time. The chain couples TRBV11-2 to TRBJ2-5, with a possible D match to TRBD1 (6 bases). The CDR3 contains 14 residues. Germline CDR1 and CDR2: SGHAT and FQNNGV. V lost 5 bases, J lost 5 bases, and 15 bases lay in between. CDR3 coding DNA: TGTGCCAGCAGCACCGGACAGCCCCGGGAGACCCAGTACTTC. Amino acids: CASSTGQPRETQYF.

This clonotype was counted only a few times. The rearrangement joins TRBV12-3 or TRBV12-4 to TRBJ2-2; D is unclear. V was pared by 3 bases and J by 2 bases, with 10 bases between. The CDR3 consists of 15 residues. CDR3 sequence: CASSFGRTNTGELFF. DNA for the CDR3: TGTGCCAGCAGTTTCGGACGGACCAACACCGGGGAGCTGTTTTTT.

This chain links TRBV4-1 with TRBJ1-2; D gene ambiguous. The CDR3 is made up of 14 amino acids. Trimming stripped 1 base from V and 0 bases from J, with 6 bases between. The germline V gene has CDR1 MGHRA and CDR2 YSYEKL. CDR3 sequence reads: CASSQGSANYGYTF. As DNA, the CDR3 is TGCGCCAGCAGCCAAGGGTCCGCTAACTATGGCTACACCTTC.

The chain employs TRBV11-1 and TRBJ2-3; D remains unclear. The CDR3 has 15 residues. Germline loops: CDR1 SGHAT, CDR2 FQDESV (reference sequence). Trimming left V 1 base short and J 2 bases short, with 10 bases between. CDR3 loop: CASSLEGNPTDTQYF. CDR3 DNA: TGTGCCAGCAGCTTAGAAGGCAATCCCACAGATACGCAGTATTTT.

The V and J genes are TRBV7-2 and TRBJ2-7; perhaps D is TRBD1 or TRBD2 (5 bases each). The CDR3 runs to 15 residues. Trimming took 3 bases from V and 3 from J, leaving 15 bases between them. Looked up from germline, CDR1 is SGHTA and CDR2 is FQGNSA. CDR3 protein: CASSFGHADYYEQYF. The CDR3 region has the DNA TGTGCCAGCAGCTTTGGACATGCAGACTACTACGAGCAGTACTTC.